The TCR beta chain under discussion was sequenced for a study of long-term antiretroviral therapy in people with HIV. Study in general: The study's earliest collections predate the 2015 immediate-ART recommendation by about a decade.

General study points: ART adherence was not documented, and neither viral resistance nor therapy changes had any data. The blood, collected between 2004 and 2017, was possibly taken under older ART regimens.

Each HIV participant was treated in the United States. In germline, CDR1 is SGHAT, CDR2 FQNNGV. V lost 5 bases to trimming and J lost 1 base, with 9 bases between them. The CDR3 spans 13 residues. The run of the v3.0 immunoSEQ assay was at survey level. Sequencing used immunoSEQ multiplex PCR; TCRdb keeps in-frame clones, though not all of them. The table has fewer than 45,000 clones, about 80% seen once. Remarks on this clone: Its antigen is still unknown.

This chain connects TRBV11-2 to TRBJ2-7; D uncertain. The specimen was unsorted PBMCs, collected 3.4 years after starting antiretroviral therapy. The receptor was derived from a man aged 25 to 40 with HIV. CDR3 in DNA: TGTGCCAGCAGCCTCCAGGAATCCTACGAGCAGTACTTC. Translated, it gives CASSLQESYEQYF.